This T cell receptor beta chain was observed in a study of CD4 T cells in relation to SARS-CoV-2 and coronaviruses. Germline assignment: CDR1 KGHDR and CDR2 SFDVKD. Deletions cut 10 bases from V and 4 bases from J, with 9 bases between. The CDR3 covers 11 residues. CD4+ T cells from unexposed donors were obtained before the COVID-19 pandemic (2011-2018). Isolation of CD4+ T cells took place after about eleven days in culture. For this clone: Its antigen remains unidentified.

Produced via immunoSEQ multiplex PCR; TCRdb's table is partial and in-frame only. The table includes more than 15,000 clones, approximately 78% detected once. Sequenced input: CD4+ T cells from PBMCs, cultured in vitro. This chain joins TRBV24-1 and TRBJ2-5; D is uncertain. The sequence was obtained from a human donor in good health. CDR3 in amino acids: CATANGETQYF. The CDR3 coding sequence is TGTGCCACTGCAAATGGAGAGACCCAGTACTTC.